Listed here are 12 T cell receptor beta chains from one sample, sequenced in a study of T cells in Graves' hyperthyroidism and ophthalmopathy. Amplification yielded TCR beta CDR3 regions, with RNA transcripts as the source. An initial round of RT-PCR targeting the TCR CDR3 relied on the HTBI primer set. Via MiXCR, TCRdb re-called the multiplex PCR reads, giving one row per CDR3 protein. The sample contains around 620,000 distinct CDR3 sequences, 12% to 15% of which appear only once. The sequencing sample was made of blood. The source of these receptors is a woman aged 18-29 years with Graves' ophthalmopathy.

This clonotype was observed a few times. A read error may be the cause here, since a much bigger clone is one base away. The chain carries TRBV2 and TRBJ2-3; D is perhaps TRBD1 (6 bases). The CDR3 consists of 13 residues. The germline V and J ends were trimmed by 6 bases and 4 bases, with 11 bases remaining between them. Germline CDR1 SNHLY, CDR2 FYNNEI. The CDR3 DNA follows: TGTGCCAGCAGGGACAGCTACGCAGATACGCAGTATTTT. This gives the protein CASRDSYADTQYF.

This clonotype was observed many times. Given a much more abundant clone one base away, this may be a read error. The chain carries TRBV6-1 and TRBJ2-1, with TRBD2 matching 12 bases. Germline CDR1 MNHNS, CDR2 SASEGT. V was pared by 6 bases and J by 4 bases, with 4 bases of the junction left unmatched. This CDR3 is 15 amino acids long. The CDR3 here is CASRELAGGYNEQFF. DNA of the CDR3: TGTGCCAGCAGAGAACTAGCGGGAGGTTACAATGAGCAGTTCTTC.

This clonotype occurred many times. The chain recombines TRBV28 with TRBJ2-7, with D possibly called TRBD1 or TRBD2 (5 bases each). Germline CDR1 MDHEN, CDR2 SYDVKM. The CDR3 loop spans 13 amino acids. The V end lost 3 bases, the J end lost 5 bases, and 11 bases lay between the germline ends. This CDR3 reads CASSFGGSDEQYF. The CDR3 nucleotides read TGTGCCAGCAGTTTTGGGGGATCCGACGAGCAGTACTTC.

This clonotype was counted between two and nine times. The V gene is TRBV20-1, the J gene TRBJ2-3; 14 positions agree with TRBD2. CDR3 length equals 15 residues. The germline V gene encodes CDR1 DFQATT and CDR2 SNEGSKA (reference sequence). V shed 6 bases and J 5 bases; nucleotides not matched to a gene: 7. CDR3 in amino acids: CSAAGTSGSIDTQYF. In DNA form, the CDR3 reads TGCAGTGCGGCCGGGACTAGCGGGAGTATAGATACGCAGTATTTT.

There are a few counts of this clonotype. The V gene is TRBV7-9, the J gene TRBJ1-3, with TRBD1 identical over 7 bases. The germline CDR1 and CDR2 sequences are SEHNR and FQNEAQ (reference sequence). This CDR3 has 14 residues. The junction had 3 bases not matched to a gene; V was cut back by 5 bases and J by 2 bases. Written as DNA, the CDR3 is TGTGCCAGCAGCGACAGGGCACCTGGAAACACCATATATTTT. Protein sequence: CASSDRAPGNTIYF.

This rearrangement joins TRBV7-3 to TRBJ2-1; 9 nucleotides line up with TRBD2. CDR1 and CDR2 from the germline V gene are SGHTA and FQGTGA. Trimming at V came to 1 base and at J to 6 bases, leaving 16 bases not matched to a gene. The CDR3 has 19 residues. DNA for the CDR3: TGTGCCAGCAGCTTAAGGAGGTTAGCGGGAGTGGGATGGAGCAATGAGCAGTTCTTC. Protein sequence: CASSLRRLAGVGWSNEQFF.

This clonotype was seen ten or more times. This chain joins TRBV6-1 and TRBJ2-1, with 9 bases aligning to TRBD2. The germline gives CDR1 MNHNS, CDR2 SASEGT. The length of the CDR3 is 15 residues. The junction had 3 bases not matched to a gene; V was cut back by 6 bases and J by 0 bases. The DNA of the CDR3 is TGTGCCAGCAGGTTTAGCGGGAGCTCCTACAATGAGCAGTTCTTC. Encoded protein: CASRFSGSSYNEQFF.

This clonotype was recorded many times. The V gene is TRBV7-2, the J gene TRBJ2-5; TRBD2 might be the D (5 bases). Looked up from germline, CDR1 is SGHTA and CDR2 is FQGNSA. Trimming left V 1 base short and J 2 bases short, with 14 bases between. This CDR3 spans 16 amino acids. DNA of the CDR3: TGTGCCAGCAGCTTAGTGGCGGGTACGGCACAAGAGACCCAGTACTTC. Amino acids: CASSLVAGTAQETQYF.

This clonotype was observed many times. The chain is built from TRBV30 and TRBJ2-7; TRBD1 is a possible D gene (6 bases). CDR3 length: 12 amino acids. Per germline, CDR1 GTSNPN and CDR2 SVGIG (reference sequence). V dropped 6 bases and J dropped 2 bases, with 11 bases sitting between them. The CDR3 DNA follows: TGTGCCTGCACAGGGACGACCTACGAGCAGTACTTC. Residues: CACTGTTYEQYF.

This clonotype showed up just a few times. The chain employs TRBV11-1 and TRBJ2-1; either TRBD1 or TRBD2 may fit D (6 bases each). CDR3 length: 16 residues. The V and J ends lost 1 base and 7 bases respectively, with 17 bases between them. Germline assignment: CDR1 SGHAT and CDR2 FQDESV (reference sequence). The CDR3 protein is CASSLGSGGQWNEQFF. The CDR3 nucleotides read TGTGCCAGCAGCTTAGGGTCCGGGGGCCAGTGGAATGAGCAGTTCTTC.

The chain is built from TRBV6-2 or TRBV6-3 and TRBJ2-5, with unresolved D. V was cut by 0 bases and J by 7 bases, with 18 bases left in between. The CDR3 is 16 amino acids. In germline, CDR1 is MNHEY, CDR2 SVGEGT. This CDR3 is CASSYSRPGASGTQYF. CDR3 bases: TGTGCCAGCAGTTACTCGAGGCCGGGCGCTTCGGGGACCCAGTACTTC.

This clonotype showed up many times. This rearrangement joins TRBV12-3 or TRBV12-4 to TRBJ2-3, with 7 bases identical to TRBD2. This CDR3 has 13 amino acids. V shed 5 bases and J 8 bases; nucleotides not matched to a gene: 7. CDR3 sequence reads: CASSRGGDSTQYF. As DNA, the CDR3 is TGTGCCAGCAGTCGCGGGGGAGATTCTACGCAGTATTTT.